The clone carrying this T cell receptor (beta chain) was found many times. Its antigen is unknown. The entry originates in a study of T cells in Graves' hyperthyroidism and ophthalmopathy. Study-wide context: At initial diagnosis, before any treatment had begun, peripheral blood was obtained.

RNA transcripts gave rise to amplified TCR beta CDR3 regions. When the TCR CDR3 underwent first-round RT-PCR, the HTBI primer set was used. From the multiplex PCR reads, TCRdb called clonotypes with MiXCR, one entry per CDR3 protein. The sample has around 420,000 distinct CDR3 sequences; about 15% are singletons. This CDR3 is built from 15 residues. Trimming cost V 5 bases and J 4 bases, with 16 bases left between them. Germline CDR1 is MNHEY and CDR2 is SVGEGT. General observations from the study: The authors' 13 V-J model separated ophthalmopathy from stable hyperthyroidism.

Recently diagnosed hyperthyroidism of less than 2 months' duration affected patients aged 18 to 65. The source is a woman between 18 and 30 years old with Graves' hyperthyroidism. This sequence joins TRBV6-2 or TRBV6-3 and TRBJ2-3; no reliable D call. Specimen: blood. The CDR3 reads CASSRRTLSPDTQYF. In DNA, the CDR3 is TGTGCCAGCAGTCGCCGGACCCTCTCCCCAGATACGCAGTATTTT.